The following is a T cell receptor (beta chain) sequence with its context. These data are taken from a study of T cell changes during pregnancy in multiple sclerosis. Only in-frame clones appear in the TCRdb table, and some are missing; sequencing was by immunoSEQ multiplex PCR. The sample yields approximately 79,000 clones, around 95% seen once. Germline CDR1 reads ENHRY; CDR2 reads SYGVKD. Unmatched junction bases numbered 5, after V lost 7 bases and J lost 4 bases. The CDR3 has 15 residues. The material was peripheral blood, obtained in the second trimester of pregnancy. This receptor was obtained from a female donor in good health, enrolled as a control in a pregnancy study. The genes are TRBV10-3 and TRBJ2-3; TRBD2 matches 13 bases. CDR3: CAINRLAGGPDTQYF. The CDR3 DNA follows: TGTGCCATCAATAGACTAGCGGGGGGTCCAGATACGCAGTATTTT.